These 17 T cell receptor beta chains share one sample of origin, sequenced in a study of T cell responses to AZD1222 COVID-19 vaccine. Clones were read by immunoSEQ multiplex PCR, and TCRdb kept only the in-frame ones, dropping some. Of 110,000 or so clones in the sample, more than 85% are singletons; the top ten hold approximately 2.9%. Material: peripheral blood, obtained 28 days after the second AZD1222 dose. The source of these receptors is an adult who received the AZD1222 COVID-19 vaccine.

The chain has TRBV4-3 and TRBJ2-2; 9 bases agree with TRBD1. Germline V gene data show CDR1 as LGHNA and CDR2 as YSLEER. Germline trimming cut 3 bases from V and 6 bases from J; bases unmatched to any gene: 5. The CDR3 covers 15 residues. Written as DNA, the CDR3 is TGCGCCAGCAGCCACACAGGGGGCAAGGCCGGGGAGCTGTTTTTT. This translates into CASSHTGGKAGELFF.

The chain couples TRBV18 to TRBJ1-1; D not certain. Looked up from germline, CDR1 is KGHSH and CDR2 is LQKENI. V was trimmed by 4 bases and J by 0 bases, leaving 9 bases between them. This CDR3 spans 14 amino acids. For the CDR3, the DNA is TGTGCCAGCTCACACACGCAGGTGAACACTGAAGCTTTCTTT. Translating it yields CASSHTQVNTEAFF. The full variable domain, in which reference TRBV18 and TRBJ1-1 provide the parts outside the CDR3, is NAGVMQNPRHLVRRRGQEARLRCSPMKGHSHVYWYRQLPEEGLKFMVYLQKENIIDESGMPKERFSAEFPKEGPSILRIQQVVRGDSAAYFCASSHTQVNTEAFFGQGTRLTVV.

The V and J genes are TRBV11-2 and TRBJ2-5, with a tentative D call TRBD2 (6 bases). Deletions cut 5 bases from V and 6 bases from J, with 16 bases between. Per germline, CDR1 SGHAT and CDR2 FQNNGV. The length of the CDR3 is 14 residues. CDR3 loop: CASSPPAGRKTQYF. The CDR3 DNA sequence: TGTGCCAGCAGCCCGCCCGCGGGACGAAAGACCCAGTACTTC.

The chain is built from TRBV28 and TRBJ2-7; D not certain. The CDR3 spans 12 residues. Germline V lookup: CDR1 MDHEN, CDR2 SYDVKM. Trimming left V 7 bases short and J 0 bases short, with 7 bases between. CDR3 bases: TGTGCCAGCAAGCGATCCTCCTACGAGCAGTACTTC. It codes for CASKRSSYEQYF. Supplemented by reference TRBV28 and TRBJ2-7, the full variable domain reads DVKVTQSSRYLVKRTGEKVFLECVQDMDHENMFWYRQDPGLGLRLIYFSYDVKMKEKGDIPEGYSVSREKKERFSLILESASTNQTSMYLCASKRSSYEQYFGPGTRLTVT.

V usage is TRBV11-3 and J usage is TRBJ2-4, with 10 bases that match TRBD1. The CDR3 extends over 14 amino acids. V lost 4 bases and J lost 7; bases outside the gene matches: 4. Looked up from germline, CDR1 is SGHNT and CDR2 is YENEEA. CDR3 region: CASSSDRGLNIQYF. In nucleotides, the CDR3 is TGTGCCAGCAGCTCAGACAGGGGGCTGAACATTCAGTACTTC.

The chain is built from TRBV6-5 and TRBJ2-7; TRBD1 might be the D (6 bases). The ends were cut back, 10 bases at V and 2 bases at J, with 12 bases in the middle. From germline, CDR1 is MNHEY and CDR2 SVGAGI. The CDR3 is made up of 12 amino acids. Written as DNA, the CDR3 is TGTGCCACTGGACAGCCCACCTACGAGCAGTACTTC. The encoded protein is CATGQPTYEQYF.

This sequence joins TRBV5-1 and TRBJ1-2; 7 nucleotides line up with TRBD1. This CDR3 is built from 16 residues. V gave up 3 bases and J gave up 0 bases; unmatched junction bases: 8. The germline CDR1 and CDR2 sequences are SGHRS and YFSETQ. This CDR3 reads CASSSVSTGPNYGYTF. CDR3 sequence (DNA): TGCGCCAGCAGCTCCGTATCGACAGGGCCTAACTATGGCTACACCTTC.

This chain connects TRBV5-4 to TRBJ2-4; 10 bases agree with TRBD1. CDR3 length: 18 residues. Germline values: CDR1 SGHNT, CDR2 YYREEE (reference sequence). V dropped 4 bases and J dropped 1; count of bases not matched to a gene: 11. This CDR3 is CASSTETGGVGAKNIQYF. CDR3 in DNA: TGTGCCAGCAGCACCGAGACAGGGGGCGTCGGGGCCAAAAACATTCAGTACTTC.

The gene calls are TRBV5-1 and TRBJ2-3, with 8 bases identical to TRBD2. After removal of 4 bases from V and 5 bases from J, the junction contained 9 bases not matched to a gene. CDR3 length: 15 residues. Germline lookup yields CDR1 SGHRS and CDR2 YFSETQ. The DNA for the CDR3 is TGCGCCAGCAGCCCCGCCGGCGGGGGGCTAGATACGCAGTATTTT. Encoded protein: CASSPAGGGLDTQYF.

The V call is TRBV11-2, the J call TRBJ2-2; D perhaps matches TRBD2 (7 bases). The V gene lost 5 bases and the J gene lost 5 bases, with 9 bases spanning the gap. Germline lookup yields CDR1 SGHAT and CDR2 FQNNGV. This CDR3 region has 13 residues. In DNA form, the CDR3 reads TGTGCCAGCAGCGGGGGGGCGACCGGGGAGCTGTTTTTT. Translating gives CASSGGATGELFF.

The rearrangement links TRBV5-5 to TRBJ1-1; D possibly corresponds to TRBD1 (5 bases). The V gene lost 2 bases and the J gene lost 0 bases, with 11 bases spanning the gap. CDR1 is SGHKS, CDR2 YYEKEE, per germline (reference sequence). The length of the CDR3 is 15 residues. In DNA form, the CDR3 reads TGTGCCAGCAGCTTATGGACAACAATGAACACTGAAGCTTTCTTT. It translates to CASSLWTTMNTEAFF. Filled out from reference TRBV5-5 and TRBJ1-1, the complete variable domain reads DAGVTQSPTHLIKTRGQQVTLRCSPISGHKSVSWYQQVLGQGPQFIFQYYEKEERGRGNFPDRFSARQFPNYSSELNVNALLLGDSALYLCASSLWTTMNTEAFFGQGTRLTVV.

The chain has TRBV11-2 and TRBJ1-4; 7 positions agree with TRBD1. Germline CDR1 reads SGHAT; CDR2 reads FQNNGV. The CDR3 consists of 14 residues. V lost 5 bases, J lost 5 bases, and 5 bases stayed unmatched. CDR3 nucleotide sequence: TGTGCCAGCAGCCTATCGACAGGGAATGAAAAACTGTTTTTT. This sequence encodes CASSLSTGNEKLFF.

This chain uses TRBV11-3 with TRBJ2-7; 9 bases fit TRBD1. The CDR3 length is 16 residues. Unmatched junction bases numbered 10, after V lost 1 base and J lost 6 bases. Germline V gene data show CDR1 as SGHNT and CDR2 as YENEEA. The CDR3 region is CASSLVRGQGVAEQYF. The CDR3 DNA sequence: TGTGCCAGCAGCTTAGTTCGGGGACAGGGAGTAGCCGAGCAGTACTTC.

J is TRBJ1-4 and V is TRBV7-9, with 10 bases fitting TRBD1. J gave up 8 bases and V 4 bases, and 4 bases lay outside the gene matches. The CDR3 covers 14 residues. Per the germline V gene, CDR1 is SEHNR and CDR2 is FQNEAQ (reference sequence). The chain's CDR3 is CASSWDRGGEKLFF. In nucleotides, the CDR3 is TGTGCCAGCAGCTGGGACAGGGGAGGGGAAAAACTGTTTTTT.

This clone was counted a single time. This chain connects TRBV11-1 to TRBJ1-6, with D unresolved. Trimming pared 5 bases from V and 6 bases from J, leaving 17 bases between. The CDR3 has 16 residues. The germline gives CDR1 SGHAT, CDR2 FQDESV (reference sequence). The CDR3 protein is CASSPHGGDSNSPLHF. CDR3 DNA sequence: TGTGCCAGCAGCCCGCACGGAGGTGATAGTAATTCACCCCTCCACTTT.

The chain carries TRBV6-5 and TRBJ2-1; 8 positions agree with TRBD2. Germline V gives CDR1 MNHEY, CDR2 SVGAGI. The J segment lost 7 bases and the V segment lost 5 bases, leaving 7 bases of the junction unmatched. The CDR3 is 14 amino acids. Written as DNA, the CDR3 is TGTGCCAGCAGTCCCGGGACGGGGGGGAATGAGCAGTTCTTC. This gives the protein CASSPGTGGNEQFF.

V usage is TRBV3-1 (or the pseudogene TRBV3-2) and J usage is TRBJ1-2; D may be TRBD1 (6 bases). The germline V gene has CDR1 LGHDT and CDR2 YNNKEL (reference sequence). V gave up 1 base and J gave up 4 bases, with 16 bases separating them. CDR3 size: 16 residues. CDR3 nucleotide sequence: TGTGCCAGCAGCCAAGGGATATTTGACAGGATCTATGGCTACACCTTC. Its translation: CASSQGIFDRIYGYTF.